This record concerns one T cell receptor beta chain sequence. It lacks a known antigen. Base qualities are not at hand, and no much larger clone is one base apart. The time point label, as the study defines it: about 28 days (+/-7) after the second vaccine dose. Because spike-specific TCR depth and breadth did not differ between the two schedules, AZD1222 recipients who got a second dose at roughly 4 weeks were pooled with those who got a second dose at roughly 12 weeks. Samples from vaccinated people were obtained from the UK trials COV001 and COV002, which included a single-blind randomized controlled phase 2/3 trial of AZD1222 (ChAdOx1 nCoV-19) in healthy adults. For TCRbeta chain sequencing, PBMC samples were collected from trial participants at day 0 and at day 28 after the second dose. The CDR3 regions of human TCRbeta chains were analyzed by immunosequencing. As for how the authors treated the data: TCRs in the repertoires were compared against a reference library of SARS-CoV-2-specific TCRs that had been generated with the MIRA antigen-specificity platform. Breadth was defined as the fraction of unique TCRs that were SARS-CoV-2-associated, and depth was defined as the fraction of total T cells that were SARS-CoV-2-associated. Using the MIRA data, every spike-specific TCR was mapped to the spike region that the TCR reacted to and assigned to either a CD4 or a CD8 class. Log10-transformed breadth and depth values were compared by one-way ANOVA with Sidak's multiple comparisons tests. TCRdb took over this immuneACCESS table, retaining in-frame rearrangements with V and J assigned. Such tables are incomplete; in checked studies, under half of the missing clones stem from an unresolved V gene, and the remainder is unexplained. V and J calls and clone size come straight from that table; D and trimming were deduced from the DNA. This sample is represented by 200,000 or so clones; 80% to 95% of them were singletons. The top ten constitute around 1% of the sample.

These data belong to a study of T cell responses to AZD1222 COVID-19 vaccine (dated by TCRdb to about 2021). Notes on the research overall: A total of about 240 trial participants underwent TCR sequencing, of whom some 210 received two doses of AZD1222 and around 26 received two doses of the MenACWY control vaccine. Trial participants were enrolled into age subgroups of 18-55, 56-69 and 70-plus years, which contained 148, 28 and 57 TCR-sequenced participants, respectively.

Reading from cysteine to phenylalanine, the CDR3 counts 16 amino acids. Of all the DNA, just the CDR3 is kept, 48 bases in frame from base 1. The V end gives up 6 bases and the J end 7 bases, leaving 9 bases in the junction not matched to a gene. Looking up the germline V gene yields CDR1 KGHSH and CDR2 LQKENI. The research as a whole found: Because no day 14 peak-response samples were available, repertoires were characterized only after the peak T cell response. Conclusions about previously exposed vaccinees are limited because only a handful of AZD1222 recipients were SARS-CoV-2 seropositive at baseline. Participants were mostly white British and included more females than males, and it was suggested by the authors that clonal diversity may have been underestimated. A significant rise in spike-specific TCR breadth and depth was observed after two AZD1222 doses relative to day 0 and relative to MenACWY recipients. The 56-69-year group was small, and its depth increase did not reach significance, likely because of low power. Vaccine-associated CD4 TCRs spanned the whole spike protein, with dominant responses in regions 160-218 and 743-854. Nearly half of unique spike-specific TCRs reportedly recognized epitopes outside regions mutated in the B.1.351 and B.1.1.7 variants.

The sequence derives from an adult who received the AZD1222 COVID-19 vaccine. This chain is built from TRBV18 and TRBJ2-2, and TRBD1 matches 12 of the central bases. This specimen consisted of peripheral blood, obtained 28 days after the second AZD1222 dose. The CDR3 is CASSGPGQGASGELFF. The sequenced DNA: TGTGCCAGCTCGGGGCCGGGACAGGGGGCCAGCGGGGAGCTGTTTTTT. The full variable domain, completed from the reference TRBV18 and TRBJ2-2 proteins outside the CDR3, reads NAGVMQNPRHLVRRRGQEARLRCSPMKGHSHVYWYRQLPEEGLKFMVYLQKENIIDESGMPKERFSAEFPKEGPSILRIQQVVRGDSAAYFCASSGPGQGASGELFFGEGSRLTVL.